Below are 20 T cell receptor beta chains sequenced from a single sample in a study of OX40 agonist ivuxolimab in advanced cancers. Receptor amplification or capture employed the immunoSEQ multiplex PCR assay. Not all clones reach the TCRdb copy of this immuneACCESS table, which keeps in-frame sequences only. Checked studies attribute under half of the gap to unresolved V genes and leave the rest unexplained. Present in this sample are some 87,000 clones, about 93% of which were seen just once. The ten largest clones represent 9.5% to 11% of the sample. This material consisted of CD4+ or CD8+ T cells sorted from blood, taken in a trial of the OX40 agonist ivuxolimab. These receptors were taken from an adult with an advanced solid tumor such as melanoma, head and neck, liver or kidney cancer.

This clone was picked up one time. This rearrangement joins TRBV6-1 to TRBJ1-1; D gene unclear. Germline CDR1 reads MNHNS; CDR2 reads SASEGT. With 7 bases removed from V and 2 bases from J, the gap between germline ends came to 5 bases. The CDR3 is 11 amino acids. The CDR3 is CASNQNTEAFF. DNA of the CDR3: TGTGCCAGCAATCAAAACACTGAAGCTTTCTTT.

This chain connects TRBV15 to TRBJ2-3, with D hard to call. CDR1 and CDR2 from the germline V gene are LNHNV and YYDKDF (reference sequence). V shed 2 bases and J shed 4 bases, with 19 bases lying between them. This CDR3 is 17 amino acids long. The CDR3 coding sequence is TGTGCCACCAGCAGAAACATATACCAACGCCCCTCAGATACGCAGTATTTT. Its translation: CATSRNIYQRPSDTQYF.

The chain joins TRBV11-3 to TRBJ1-6; no reliable D call. Trimming stripped 1 base from V and 3 bases from J, with 4 bases between. The CDR3 extends over 14 amino acids. From germline, CDR1 is SGHNT and CDR2 YENEEA. CDR3 nucleotide sequence: TGTGCCAGCAGCTTAGTCGGCTATAATTCACCCCTCCACTTT. Amino acid sequence: CASSLVGYNSPLHF.

J is TRBJ2-7 and V is TRBV11-3; no definite D call. V lost 1 base and J 5 bases, leaving 9 bases between the germline ends. Per the germline V gene, CDR1 is SGHNT and CDR2 is YENEEA. The CDR3 contains 13 residues. Here the CDR3 reads CASSLGGMDEQYF. CDR3 bases: TGTGCCAGCAGCTTAGGGGGAATGGACGAGCAGTACTTC.

V usage is TRBV2 and J usage is TRBJ2-7; 10 bases map to TRBD1. Losses at the gene ends were 9 bases for V and 3 bases for J; bases not matched to a gene: 8. Per the germline V gene, CDR1 is SNHLY and CDR2 is FYNNEI. This CDR3 comprises 14 residues. The chain's CDR3 is CASTSRDRGYEQYF. In DNA form, the CDR3 reads TGTGCCAGTACAAGCCGGGACAGGGGCTACGAGCAGTACTTC.

This sequence joins TRBV9 and TRBJ1-1; 7 bases are a match to TRBD1. The CDR3 is 14 residues long. With V trimmed by 3 bases and J by 7 bases, 9 bases remained unmatched. The germline V gene encodes CDR1 SGDLS and CDR2 YYNGEE. The CDR3 DNA reads as TGTGCCAGCAGCGGCGACAGGGAAATAGGTGAAGCTTTCTTT. Translated, it gives CASSGDREIGEAFF.

The chain recombines TRBV5-5 with TRBJ2-7; D not resolved. This CDR3 is built from 13 residues. V lost 0 bases to trimming and J lost 2 bases, with 6 bases between them. Germline V gives CDR1 SGHKS, CDR2 YYEKEE (reference sequence). The chain's CDR3 is CASSLGRTYEQYF. As DNA, the CDR3 is TGTGCCAGCAGCTTGGGCAGAACCTACGAGCAGTACTTC. Drawing the rest from reference TRBV5-5 and TRBJ2-7, the complete variable domain is DAGVTQSPTHLIKTRGQQVTLRCSPISGHKSVSWYQQVLGQGPQFIFQYYEKEERGRGNFPDRFSARQFPNYSSELNVNALLLGDSALYLCASSLGRTYEQYFGPGTRLTVT.

There are a few counts of this clone. The chain recombines TRBV4-3 with TRBJ2-7; 11 nucleotides match TRBD2. Trimming took 3 bases from V and 5 from J; bases not matched to a gene: 9. CDR3 size: 16 residues. Germline V gene sequence: CDR1 LGHNA, CDR2 YSLEER. CDR3 in DNA: TGCGCCAGCAGCCAGGGTCTAGCGGGAGGCCAGAACGAGCAGTACTTC. Translating gives CASSQGLAGGQNEQYF.

This rearrangement joins TRBV7-9 to TRBJ2-7, with D possibly matching TRBD2 (6 bases). V lost 10 bases and J lost 1, with 14 bases in between. The germline V gene encodes CDR1 SEHNR and CDR2 FQNEAQ (reference sequence). The length of the CDR3 is 13 residues. CDR3 protein: CAIERAGSYEQYF. The CDR3 bases are TGTGCCATCGAGCGGGCAGGGTCCTACGAGCAGTACTTC.

This chain joins TRBV4-1 and TRBJ1-1; possibly TRBD1 for D (5 bases). The length of the CDR3 is 15 residues. CDR1 and CDR2 from the germline V gene are MGHRA and YSYEKL. The V end was cut by 5 bases, the J end by 3 bases, with 16 bases between. CDR3 coding DNA: TGCGCCAGCAGCAGCGCCGGGACGGAAGACACTGAAGCTTTCTTT. Amino acid sequence: CASSSAGTEDTEAFF.

The V and J genes are TRBV15 and TRBJ2-5, with no clear D. The V end was cut by 4 bases, the J end by 5 bases, with 14 bases between. The CDR3 has 14 amino acids. Germline-derived CDR1 and CDR2 are LNHNV and YYDKDF (reference sequence). CDR3 in DNA: TGTGCCACCAGCATAGGTGGGGTCAGTGAGACCCAGTACTTC. Translated, it gives CATSIGGVSETQYF.

V usage is TRBV9 and J usage is TRBJ2-2; no firm D call. The CDR3 is made up of 14 amino acids. The V gene's germline CDR1 is SGDLS and CDR2 YYNGEE. V was pared by 0 bases and J by 6 bases, with 9 bases between. This chain's CDR3 is CASSVGRPAGELFF. CDR3 DNA sequence: TGTGCCAGCAGCGTAGGGCGGCCCGCCGGGGAGCTGTTTTTT.

This clone came up once. The chain is built from TRBV11-3 and TRBJ2-5; D is uncertain. The DNA end favors TRBJ2-7, so the J call may be wrong. The V gene's germline CDR1 is SGHNT and CDR2 YENEEA. The CDR3 totals 13 residues. CDR3 protein: CASSGRASYEQYF. The CDR3 bases are TGTGCCAGCAGCGGCCGGGCCTCCTACGAGCAGTACTTC.

The chain combines TRBV21-1 with TRBJ1-3; the listed D gene, TRBD1, was not tested against the DNA. TRBV21-1 is listed as a pseudogene. The CDR3 is 18 residues long. The DNA for the CDR3 is TGTGCCAGCAGCGAAGGCACTCCGGGACAGGGTATTGGAAACACCATATATTTT. It encodes CASSEGTPGQGIGNTIYF.

This clone was observed once. The J gene is TRBJ2-7, the V gene TRBV6-5; D is possibly TRBD2 (6 bases). The V end lost 0 bases, the J end lost 7 bases, and 16 bases lay between the germline ends. CDR3 length equals 15 residues. Germline loops: CDR1 MNHEY, CDR2 SVGAGI. The CDR3 here is CASSYSGGSYWEQYF. The CDR3 DNA is TGTGCCAGCAGTTACTCGGGGGGTTCGTATTGGGAGCAGTACTTC.

The chain links TRBV9 to TRBJ2-3, with 13 bases aligning to TRBD2. The V segment lost 3 bases and the J segment 5 bases; nucleotides outside the gene matches: 3. The length of the CDR3 is 15 residues. Germline V gene lookup returns CDR1 SGDLS and CDR2 YYNGEE. CDR3 region: CASSETSGREDTQYF. CDR3 bases: TGTGCCAGCAGCGAAACTAGCGGGAGGGAAGATACGCAGTATTTT.

The chain recombines TRBV2 with TRBJ2-7; D gene unclear. This CDR3 spans 13 amino acids. In germline, CDR1 is SNHLY, CDR2 FYNNEI. Trimming took off 3 bases at V and 9 bases at J, with 15 bases between the two ends. CDR3 DNA: TGTGCCAGCAGTGATTTCGGCCGCCTGCGGCAGTACTTC. Its translation: CASSDFGRLRQYF.

The chain carries TRBV27 and TRBJ2-1; a weak D match, TRBD1 (6 bases). Germline lookup yields CDR1 MNHEY and CDR2 SMNVEV (reference sequence). The CDR3 is 14 amino acids. With 3 bases removed from V and 3 bases from J, the gap between germline ends came to 9 bases. In DNA, the CDR3 is TGTGCCAGCAGTTTCGGGGACAACTACAATGAGCAGTTCTTC. Its protein is CASSFGDNYNEQFF.

The chain carries TRBV13 and TRBJ2-7; either TRBD1 or TRBD2 may fit D (5 bases each). The V end lost 5 bases, the J end lost 6 bases, and 11 bases lay between the germline ends. This CDR3 contains 12 residues. In germline, CDR1 is PRHDT, CDR2 FYEKMQ (reference sequence). The CDR3 here is CASSPGTGEQYF. The CDR3, as DNA: TGTGCCAGCAGCCCCGGGACGGGCGAGCAGTACTTC.

The chain links TRBV7-6 to TRBJ2-7, with 9 bases identical to TRBD1. V dropped 4 bases and J dropped 3; count of bases not matched to a gene: 4. The germline gives CDR1 SGHVS, CDR2 FNYEAQ. The CDR3 runs 14 residues. The CDR3: CASSWGQGRYEQYF. The CDR3 nucleotides are TGTGCCAGCAGCTGGGGACAGGGCCGCTACGAGCAGTACTTC.